The present entry profiles one T cell receptor beta chain with its context. Antigen specificity is unknown. Unsorted samples relied on about 90 million PBMCs, which served as the source of genomic DNA. Profiling relied on immunoSEQ multiplex PCR, and the TCRdb table lists in-frame clones only, not all of them. In the table there are about 600,000 clones, around three quarters of which are singletons. Germline V gene lookup returns CDR1 MNHNS and CDR2 SASEGT. The CDR3 is 15 residues long. Trimming took 3 bases from V and 7 from J, leaving 15 bases between them. This entry is derived from a study of shared clonotypes between healthy human individuals. General study findings and limits: Sampling involved blood alone; tissue repertoires likely differ.

The sequence came from a woman in her thirties or forties in good health. Some clones in this sample may be carry-over from other donors' samples. Sequencing was carried out using PBMCs. The genes are TRBV6-1 and TRBJ2-2; a possible D gene is TRBD2 (5 bases). CDR3 residues: CASSEALGVVGELFF. As DNA, the CDR3 is TGTGCCAGCAGTGAGGCACTAGGTGTGGTCGGGGAGCTGTTTTTT.